Listed below are T cell receptor beta chains from one sample, sequenced in a study of T-cell reconstitution after alpha-beta-depleted transplantation in children. TCRdb re-derived calls from the PCR reads in MiXCR, one entry per CDR3 protein. The sample contains around 800,000 distinct CDR3 sequences, 15% to 20% of which appear only once. The source material was PBMCs, mostly from graft donor cells, sampled 360 days after TCRalphabeta/CD19-depleted stem cell transplant. Source of these receptors: a male patient under 18 who had a stem cell transplant for acute lymphoblastic leukemia, so the T cells may come from the graft donor. Both conserved end residues are part of each CDR3. D genes are given only for firm matches. Size is omitted from some rows. Given values are once, few, many or a class for expanded clones.

clone size,J gene,D gene,V gene,CDR3 DNA,CDR3 protein
few,TRBJ1-2,.,TRBV4-1,TGCGCCAGCAGCCAAACAGCCCACTATGGCTACACCTTC,CASSQTAHYGYTF
few,TRBJ1-5,.,TRBV7-9,TGTGCCAGCAGCTTGGGGTGGGGCCAGCCCCAGCATTTT,CASSLGWGQPQHF
.,TRBJ2-7,.,TRBV5-1,TGCGCCAGCAGCTTGGAAGGATACCCCCCCTACGAGCAGTACTTC,CASSLEGYPPYEQYF
few,TRBJ1-1,TRBD1,TRBV12-3/TRBV12-4,TGTGCCAGCATTTCGAGGACAGGGTACATAATCACTGAAGCTTTCTTT,CASISRTGYIITEAFF
few,TRBJ2-7,.,TRBV12-3/TRBV12-4,TGTGCCAGCAGGGGGACGGTGGGTAGGAGCTCCTACGAGCAGTACTTC,CASRGTVGRSSYEQYF
many,TRBJ2-5,.,TRBV5-1,TGCGCCAGCAGCTTGGGAGCGGAAGAGACCCAGTACTTC,CASSLGAEETQYF
.,TRBJ2-1,TRBD2,TRBV7-2,TGTGCCAGCAGCTCGCCTGCTAGCGGGAACGATGAGCAGTTCTTC,CASSSPASGNDEQFF
few,TRBJ1-5,.,TRBV5-1,TGCGCCAGCAGCCCGACCCCGCGGCTCAATCAGCCCCAGCATTTT,CASSPTPRLNQPQHF
.,TRBJ2-1,TRBD2,TRBV4-1,TGCGCCAGCACCCAGCGCAATAGCGGGAGGCGGCGCGAGCAGTTCTTC,CASTQRNSGRRREQFF
.,TRBJ2-1,.,TRBV27,TGTGCCATCTCTAAGGCGGGACAAGTTTACAATGAGCAGTTCTTC,CAISKAGQVYNEQFF
few,TRBJ1-5,.,TRBV11-2,TGTGCCAGCAGCTTAGATTTTGCGGGTTCGTATAGCAATCAGCCCCAGCATTTT,CASSLDFAGSYSNQPQHF
.,TRBJ2-7,.,TRBV20-1,TGCAGTGCCCGAACAGGAGTCGAGCAGTACTTC,CSARTGVEQYF
.,TRBJ2-2,.,TRBV2,TGTGCCAGCAACTGGGCACGGAACACCGGGGAGCTGTTTTTT,CASNWARNTGELFF
few,TRBJ2-7,.,TRBV5-1,TGCGCCAGCAGCTTGGGCAGTTTAACCTACGAGCAGTACTTC,CASSLGSLTYEQYF
many,TRBJ1-2,.,TRBV4-1,TGCGCCAGCAGCCAAGTCACCTCTAACTATGGCTACACCTTC,CASSQVTSNYGYTF
.,TRBJ2-5,TRBD2,TRBV27,TGTGCCAGCAGTTTATTATGGGGGGGGAAAGAGACCCAGTACTTC,CASSLLWGGKETQYF
.,TRBJ2-7,.,TRBV20-1,TGCAGTGCTAGGGGGGACTCAACCTACGAGCAGTACTTC,CSARGDSTYEQYF
.,TRBJ1-3,TRBD1,TRBV5-1,TGCGCCAGCAGCTCCCGGACAGGGGGAAACACCATATATTTT,CASSSRTGGNTIYF